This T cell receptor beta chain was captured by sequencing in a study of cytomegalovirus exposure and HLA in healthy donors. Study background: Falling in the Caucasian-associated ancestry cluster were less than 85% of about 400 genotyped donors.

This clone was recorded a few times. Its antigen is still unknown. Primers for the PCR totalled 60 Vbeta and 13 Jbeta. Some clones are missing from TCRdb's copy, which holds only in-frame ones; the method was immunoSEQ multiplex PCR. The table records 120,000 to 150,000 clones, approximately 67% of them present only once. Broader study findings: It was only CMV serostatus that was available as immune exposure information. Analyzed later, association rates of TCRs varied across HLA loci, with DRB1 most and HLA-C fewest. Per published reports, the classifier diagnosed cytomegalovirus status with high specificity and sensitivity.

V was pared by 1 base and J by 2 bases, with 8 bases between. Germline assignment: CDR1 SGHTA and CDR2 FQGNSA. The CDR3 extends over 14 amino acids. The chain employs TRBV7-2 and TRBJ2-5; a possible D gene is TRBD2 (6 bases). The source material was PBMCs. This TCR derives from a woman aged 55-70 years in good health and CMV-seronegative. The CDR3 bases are TGTGCCAGCAGCTTAGGGACTAAACAAGAGACCCAGTACTTC. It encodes CASSLGTKQETQYF.